A selection of T cell receptor beta chains follows, all from one sample in a study of blood T cell repertoires in COVID-19. TCRdb's table, derived via immunoSEQ multiplex PCR, lists solely in-frame clones and lacks some. The table records 140,000 to 150,000 clones, 65% to 90% of them present only once. The sequenced sample was peripheral blood. The receptors were gathered from a man aged 55-75 years with active or convalescent COVID-19. Both conserved end residues are part of each CDR3. The D gene is left open where the match is weak. Clone size is not always given. Where it is, it says once, few, many or a class for expanded clones.

12	TRBD1	TRBV11-2	TRBJ2-1	.	TGTGCCAGCAGCCCCCCCGGGACAGGGAGGGTCTTC	CASSPPGTGRVF
15	TRBD2	TRBV14	TRBJ2-1	.	TGTGCCAGCAGCCTCACTAGCGGGCTCTACAATGAGCAGTTCTTC	CASSLTSGLYNEQFF
15	.	TRBV10-3	TRBJ1-1	once	TGTGCCATCAGTGAGGCAGGGGTGATGAACACTGAAGCTTTCTTT	CAISEAGVMNTEAFF
17	TRBD1	TRBV3-1/TRBV3-2	TRBJ1-3	.	TGTGCCAGCAACGCGGGGGGACAGACCAGCTCTGGAAACACCATATATTTT	CASNAGGQTSSGNTIYF
14	TRBD1	TRBV6-6	TRBJ2-1	.	TGTGCCACCCTCGACAGGGGCTCCTACAATGAGCAGTTCTTC	CATLDRGSYNEQFF
15	.	TRBV6-5	TRBJ1-1	.	TGTGCCAGCAGTTACTCGGGCACACAGAACACTGAAGCTTTCTTT	CASSYSGTQNTEAFF
15	TRBD2	TRBV10-1	TRBJ2-5	.	TGCGCCAGCAGTGAGCTGGTAGCGGGAAAAGAGACCCAGTACTTC	CASSELVAGKETQYF
16	.	TRBV6-1	TRBJ1-4	once	TGTGCCAGCAGTGAGAACAGGCTCGCAACTAATGAAAAACTGTTTTTT	CASSENRLATNEKLFF
14	TRBD1	TRBV5-1	TRBJ1-1	.	TGCGCCAGCAGCTTTACAGGGGCTGGCACTGAAGCTTTCTTT	CASSFTGAGTEAFF
12	.	TRBV12-5	TRBJ1-1	.	TGTGCTAGTGGGGCCGGGAGCACTGAAGCTTTCTTT	CASGAGSTEAFF
18	TRBD2	TRBV9	TRBJ2-2	.	TGTGCCAGCAGCTCCCGGACTAGCGGGCTCGCGAACACCGGGGAGCTGTTTTTT	CASSSRTSGLANTGELFF
15	TRBD1	TRBV4-3	TRBJ1-3	.	TGCGCCAGCAGCCAAGGGACAGGACGTGGAAACACCATATATTTT	CASSQGTGRGNTIYF